The next 23 T cell receptor beta chains were all read from a single sample in a study of PD-1 blockade in classical Hodgkin lymphoma. The data were produced by immunoSEQ multiplex PCR, yet TCRdb's version contains in-frame clones alone and is incomplete. Of under 80,000 clones in the sample, 71% are singletons; the top ten hold 7% to 10%. Following autologous stem cell transplantation, relapse occurred in every patient, and exposure to brentuximab vedotin varied. The starting material was peripheral blood mononuclear cells (PBMCs), obtained before the second cycle of nivolumab. These receptors originate from a human donor with classical Hodgkin lymphoma.

The chain links TRBV27 to TRBJ2-5, with TRBD2 matching over 11 bases. This CDR3 has 16 amino acids. J was trimmed by 5 bases and V by 0 bases; bases with no gene match: 5. Germline assignment: CDR1 MNHEY and CDR2 SMNVEV (reference sequence). CDR3 DNA sequence: TGTGCCAGCAGTTTATCATTAGCGGGGGGGGAGGAGACCCAGTACTTC. Its protein product is CASSLSLAGGEETQYF.

This rearrangement joins TRBV4-2 to TRBJ1-1, with 8 bases fitting TRBD1. CDR3 length: 14 amino acids. Germline loops: CDR1 LGHNA, CDR2 YNFKEQ. Unmatched junction bases numbered 3, after V lost 2 bases and J lost 4 bases. The CDR3: CASSQYRGITEAFF. CDR3 DNA: TGTGCCAGCAGCCAATACAGGGGGATCACTGAAGCTTTCTTT.

This clone was seen a handful of times. V and J are TRBV28 and TRBJ1-3; tentatively, D is TRBD1 (6 bases). The V end lost 5 bases, the J end lost 2 bases, and 10 bases lay between the germline ends. Germline assignment: CDR1 MDHEN and CDR2 SYDVKM. This CDR3 contains 14 residues. Here the CDR3 reads CASSPQGTGNTIYF. Here the CDR3 DNA reads TGTGCCAGCAGTCCGCAGGGGACTGGAAACACCATATATTTT.

This clone came up a few times. The rearrangement uses TRBV5-1 and TRBJ1-2, with a tentative D call TRBD1 (5 bases). Germline lookup yields CDR1 SGHRS and CDR2 YFSETQ. V dropped 0 bases and J dropped 0 bases, with 9 bases sitting between them. The CDR3 extends over 15 amino acids. As DNA, the CDR3 is TGCGCCAGCAGCTTGGCCCCGGGGGCTAACTATGGCTACACCTTC. The encoded protein is CASSLAPGANYGYTF.

This clone has only a few counts. The chain uses TRBV5-1 and TRBJ1-2; no clear D. The CDR3 sequence is 13 residues long. With 4 bases removed from V and 8 bases from J, the gap between germline ends came to 15 bases. Germline lookup yields CDR1 SGHRS and CDR2 YFSETQ. The CDR3 loop is CASSADFSGGYTF. The CDR3 DNA follows: TGCGCCAGCAGCGCGGACTTCTCCGGGGGCTACACCTTC.

On this clone: Distinct nucleotide sequences in the sample also encode this CDR3. This rearrangement joins TRBV9 to TRBJ1-5; D gene uncertain. The germline gives CDR1 SGDLS, CDR2 YYNGEE. This CDR3 region has 14 residues. V was pared by 0 bases and J by 4 bases, with 8 bases between. CDR3 coding DNA: TGTGCCAGCAGCGTAGGTTTGGGAAATCAGCCCCAGCATTTT. Its translation: CASSVGLGNQPQHF.

This clone was observed a single time. The DNA for the CDR3 is TGTGCCAGCAGCTTGGCGGGAGAGTTGGGGGCGACAGGGGAGCTGTTTTTT. This encodes CASSLAGELGATGELFF. The rearrangement uses TRBV5-4 and TRBJ2-2; D possibly matches TRBD1 or TRBD2 (6 bases each). The CDR3 is 17 residues long. Germline V gene sequence: CDR1 SGHNT, CDR2 YYREEE (reference sequence). V dropped 0 bases and J dropped 8 bases, with 20 bases sitting between them.

This clone showed up just a few times. This chain joins TRBV5-1 and TRBJ1-3, with TRBD1 as a possible D gene (6 bases). Per the germline V gene, CDR1 is SGHRS and CDR2 is YFSETQ. The CDR3 runs 15 residues. V lost 2 bases and J 2 bases, leaving 11 bases between the germline ends. This CDR3 reads CASSFQAGAGNTIYF. DNA of the CDR3: TGCGCCAGCAGCTTCCAGGCAGGGGCTGGAAACACCATATATTTT.

This chain connects TRBV5-5 to TRBJ2-7; D is uncertain. Looked up from germline, CDR1 is SGHKS and CDR2 is YYEKEE (reference sequence). Trimming left V 0 bases short and J 3 bases short, with 13 bases between. The CDR3 runs 15 residues. The CDR3 bases are TGTGCCAGCAGCTTGGCAGCGATCACCAGCTACGAGCAGTACTTC. Translated: CASSLAAITSYEQYF.

This chain uses TRBV5-1 with TRBJ1-1; 8 bases are a match to TRBD1. The CDR3 is 15 residues long. Trimming at V came to 4 bases and at J to 7 bases, leaving 12 bases not matched to a gene. CDR1 is SGHRS, CDR2 YFSETQ, per germline. DNA of the CDR3: TGCGCCAGCAGCCACGGACAGGGTTATCCCTATGAAGCTTTCTTT. Translating gives CASSHGQGYPYEAFF.

This clone rates as medium-sized. This chain connects TRBV19 to TRBJ1-6, with 7 bases aligning to TRBD1. V shed 5 bases and J 7 bases; nucleotides not matched to a gene: 5. The V gene's germline CDR1 is LNHDA and CDR2 SQIVND (reference sequence). This CDR3 region has 14 residues. The CDR3 DNA is TGTGCCAGTAGTCTGGGACAGACAAATTCACCCCTCCACTTT. Amino acid sequence: CASSLGQTNSPLHF. Complete variable domain (other parts from reference TRBV19 and TRBJ1-6): DGGITQSPKYLFRKEGQNVTLSCEQNLNHDAMYWYRQDPGQGLRLIYYSQIVNDFQKGDIAEGYSVSREKKESFPLTVTSAQKNPTAFYLCASSLGQTNSPLHFGNGTRLTVT.

The chain employs TRBV5-1 and TRBJ1-1, with D hard to call. The V gene lost 4 bases and the J gene lost 1 base, with 11 bases spanning the gap. The CDR3 has 14 amino acids. Germline V gene sequence: CDR1 SGHRS, CDR2 YFSETQ. The CDR3 nucleotides are TGCGCCAGCAGCGCACAGTTTCCGAACACTGAAGCTTTCTTT. This encodes CASSAQFPNTEAFF.

Remarks on this clone: Different DNA sequences within this sample yield the same CDR3. V is TRBV28 and J is TRBJ1-2; weak D call: TRBD1 (6 bases). Germline V CDR1 and CDR2: MDHEN, SYDVKM. The V end was cut by 2 bases, the J end by 7 bases, with 11 bases between. CDR3 length: 13 residues. CDR3 loop: CASSLGGLSGYTF. The CDR3 DNA follows: TGTGCCAGCAGTTTAGGGGGGCTCAGTGGCTACACCTTC.

V is TRBV6-6 and J is TRBJ2-7; D unresolved. This CDR3 has 15 amino acids. V was trimmed by 1 base and J by 1 base, leaving 11 bases between them. Germline-derived CDR1 and CDR2 are MNHNY and SVGAGI (reference sequence). Here the CDR3 DNA reads TGTGCCAGCAGTTACTGGGCTTCGGTTTCCTACGAGCAGTACTTC. Protein: CASSYWASVSYEQYF.

CDR3 in DNA: TGCGCCAGCAGCTTCGGGGGGATCTACAATGAGCAGTTCTTC. This translates into CASSFGGIYNEQFF. This chain uses TRBV5-1 with TRBJ2-1, with 7 bases that match TRBD2. The CDR3 spans 14 residues. Germline V lookup: CDR1 SGHRS, CDR2 YFSETQ. With V trimmed by 2 bases and J by 3 bases, 2 bases remained unmatched. Complete variable domain (other parts from reference TRBV5-1 and TRBJ2-1): KAGVTQTPRYLIKTRGQQVTLSCSPISGHRSVSWYQQTPGQGLQFLFEYFSETQRNKGNFPGRFSGRQFSNSRSEMNVSTLELGDSALYLCASSFGGIYNEQFFGPGTRLTVL.

This clone was observed a handful of times. This rearrangement joins TRBV28 to TRBJ2-3; tentatively, D is TRBD1 (6 bases). V dropped 8 bases and J dropped 4 bases, with 22 bases sitting between them. Per the germline V gene, CDR1 is MDHEN and CDR2 is SYDVKM. The CDR3 sequence is 16 residues long. Written as DNA, the CDR3 is TGTGCCAGCCAAAATAGGGGGTCTACGTCCGCAGATACGCAGTATTTT. This gives the protein CASQNRGSTSADTQYF. The whole variable domain, filled in from reference TRBV28 and TRBJ2-3, reads DVKVTQSSRYLVKRTGEKVFLECVQDMDHENMFWYRQDPGLGLRLIYFSYDVKMKEKGDIPEGYSVSREKKERFSLILESASTNQTSMYLCASQNRGSTSADTQYFGPGTRLTVL.

This chain connects TRBV30 to TRBJ2-1, with TRBD2 matching over 7 bases. The ends lost 3 bases at V and 2 bases at J; junction bases unmatched: 10. Germline V lookup: CDR1 GTSNPN, CDR2 SVGIG (reference sequence). The CDR3 length is 16 residues. CDR3 nucleotides: TGTGCCTGGAGCGGGACCGGGACTACGACCTACAATGAGCAGTTCTTC. Its translation: CAWSGTGTTTYNEQFF.

The CDR3: CASSFGGADTEAFF. For the CDR3, the DNA is TGTGCCAGCAGTTTTGGGGGCGCAGACACTGAAGCTTTCTTT. The chain is built from TRBV27 and TRBJ1-1; the D gene is possibly TRBD1 (6 bases). Germline assignment: CDR1 MNHEY and CDR2 SMNVEV (reference sequence). V gave up 3 bases and J gave up 3 bases, with 11 bases separating them. The CDR3 spans 14 residues.

This clone came up many times. This chain uses TRBV4-2 with TRBJ2-7; perhaps TRBD1 as D (6 bases). Germline-derived CDR1 and CDR2 are LGHNA and YNFKEQ. The CDR3 runs 16 residues. The germline V and J ends were trimmed by 0 bases and 0 bases, with 12 bases remaining between them. In nucleotides, the CDR3 is TGTGCCAGCAGCCAAGATTGGACAGCTAACTCCTACGAGCAGTACTTC. Its translation: CASSQDWTANSYEQYF.

This clone was counted a few times. The V and J genes are TRBV11-2 and TRBJ1-2; TRBD1 is a possible D gene (5 bases). The CDR3 runs to 13 residues. CDR1 is SGHAT, CDR2 FQNNGV, per germline. V was shortened by 5 bases and J by 3 bases, with 10 bases between the two germline ends. The CDR3 DNA reads TGTGCCAGCAGCATCGGGGCTTACTATGGCTACACCTTC. Its protein product is CASSIGAYYGYTF.

V is TRBV5-1 and J is TRBJ2-7; no clear D gene. The CDR3 has 12 residues. The ends were cut back, 2 bases at V and 5 bases at J, with 8 bases in the middle. The germline V gene has CDR1 SGHRS and CDR2 YFSETQ. The CDR3 DNA reads TGCGCCAGCAGCTTAGCTACGGACGAGCAGTACTTC. Encoded protein: CASSLATDEQYF.

This clone was observed a few times. The chain uses TRBV7-6 and TRBJ1-5, with D maybe TRBD1 (6 bases). Trimming took 5 bases from V and 5 from J, leaving 16 bases between them. CDR1 is SGHVS, CDR2 FNYEAQ, per germline. CDR3 length equals 15 residues. CDR3 sequence reads: CASSARAGGYQPQHF. The CDR3 DNA is TGTGCCAGCAGCGCTAGGGCCGGGGGCTATCAGCCCCAGCATTTT.

V is TRBV19 and J is TRBJ2-1; 8 bases are shared with TRBD2. V trimming: 1 base; J trimming: 5 bases; junction bases outside the gene matches: 4. The CDR3 is 15 amino acids. Germline V gives CDR1 LNHDA, CDR2 SQIVND (reference sequence). Written as DNA, the CDR3 is TGTGCCAGTAGTATAGGCGGGGGGCCACACAATGAGCAGTTCTTC. Encoded protein: CASSIGGGPHNEQFF.